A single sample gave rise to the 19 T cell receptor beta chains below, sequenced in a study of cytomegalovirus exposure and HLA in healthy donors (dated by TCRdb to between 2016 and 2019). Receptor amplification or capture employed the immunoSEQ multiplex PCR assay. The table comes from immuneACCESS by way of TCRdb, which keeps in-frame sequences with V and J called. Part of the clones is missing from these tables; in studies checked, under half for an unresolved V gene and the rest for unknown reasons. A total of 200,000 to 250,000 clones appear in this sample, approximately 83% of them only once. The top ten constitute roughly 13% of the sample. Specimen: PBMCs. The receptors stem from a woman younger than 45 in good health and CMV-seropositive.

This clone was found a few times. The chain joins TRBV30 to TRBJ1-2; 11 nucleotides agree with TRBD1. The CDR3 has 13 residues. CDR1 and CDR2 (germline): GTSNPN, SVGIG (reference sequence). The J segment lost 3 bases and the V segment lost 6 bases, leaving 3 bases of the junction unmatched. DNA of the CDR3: TGTGCCTGCCGGGACAGGGGGTACTATGGCTACACCTTC. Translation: CACRDRGYYGYTF.

CDR3 in amino acids: CASSFLEATGNTIYF. DNA for the CDR3: TGTGCCAGCAGCTTTCTCGAAGCTACTGGAAACACCATATATTTT. This chain joins TRBV11-2 and TRBJ1-3; D call uncertain. V was clipped by 3 bases and J by 2 bases, with 11 bases between them. The CDR3 covers 15 residues. Germline V lookup: CDR1 SGHAT, CDR2 FQNNGV.

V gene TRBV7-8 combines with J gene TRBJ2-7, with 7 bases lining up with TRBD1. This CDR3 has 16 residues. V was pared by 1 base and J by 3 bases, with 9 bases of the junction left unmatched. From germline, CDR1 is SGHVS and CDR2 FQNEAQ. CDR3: CASSLDVRGRGYEQYF. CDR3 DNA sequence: TGTGCCAGCAGCTTAGATGTCAGGGGGAGAGGCTACGAGCAGTACTTC.

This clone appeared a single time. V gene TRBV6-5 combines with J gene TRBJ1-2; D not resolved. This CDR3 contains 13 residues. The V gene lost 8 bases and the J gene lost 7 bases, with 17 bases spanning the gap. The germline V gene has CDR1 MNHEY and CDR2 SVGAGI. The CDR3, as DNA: TGTGCCAGCGGGAACGGGAACGTTGGTGGCTACACCTTC. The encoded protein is CASGNGNVGGYTF.

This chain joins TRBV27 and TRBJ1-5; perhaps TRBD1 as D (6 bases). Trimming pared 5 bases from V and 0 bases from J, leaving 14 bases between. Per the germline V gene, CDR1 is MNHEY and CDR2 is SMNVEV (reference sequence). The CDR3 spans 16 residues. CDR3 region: CASSPGQRYSNQPQHF. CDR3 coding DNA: TGTGCCAGCAGTCCGGGACAACGTTATAGCAATCAGCCCCAGCATTTT.

CDR3 amino acids: CAWSAGVQGYGYGYTF. CDR3 nucleotide sequence: TGTGCCTGGAGTGCCGGGGTACAGGGATACGGCTATGGCTACACCTTC. The V call is TRBV30, the J call TRBJ1-2; a possible D gene is TRBD1 (6 bases). CDR3 length: 16 residues. Germline V gene sequence: CDR1 GTSNPN, CDR2 SVGIG (reference sequence). Trimming pared 1 base from V and 4 bases from J, leaving 19 bases between.

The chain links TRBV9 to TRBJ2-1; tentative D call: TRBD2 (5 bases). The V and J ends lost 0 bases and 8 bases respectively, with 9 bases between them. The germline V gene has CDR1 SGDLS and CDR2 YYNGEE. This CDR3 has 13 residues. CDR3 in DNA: TGTGCCAGCAGCGTAGGTCCCGGGGATGAGCAGTTCTTC. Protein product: CASSVGPGDEQFF.

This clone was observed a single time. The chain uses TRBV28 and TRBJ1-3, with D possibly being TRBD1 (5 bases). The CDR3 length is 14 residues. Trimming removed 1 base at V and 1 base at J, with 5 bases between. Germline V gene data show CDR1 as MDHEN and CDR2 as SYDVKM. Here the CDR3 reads CASSLSGSGNTIYF. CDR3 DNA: TGTGCCAGCAGTTTATCAGGGTCTGGAAACACCATATATTTT.

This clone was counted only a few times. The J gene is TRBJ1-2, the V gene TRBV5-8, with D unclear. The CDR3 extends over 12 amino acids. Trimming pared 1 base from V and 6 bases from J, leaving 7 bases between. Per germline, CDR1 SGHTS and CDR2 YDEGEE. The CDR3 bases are TGTGCCAGCAGCTTGAGAGGGCATGGCTACACCTTC. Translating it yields CASSLRGHGYTF.

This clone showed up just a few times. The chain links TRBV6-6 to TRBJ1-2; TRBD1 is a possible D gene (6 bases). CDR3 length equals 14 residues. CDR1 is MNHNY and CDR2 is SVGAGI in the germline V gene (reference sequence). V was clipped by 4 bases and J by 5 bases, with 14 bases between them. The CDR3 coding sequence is TGTGCCAGCAGTTCCAGACAGGCTACTTATGGCTACACCTTC. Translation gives CASSSRQATYGYTF.

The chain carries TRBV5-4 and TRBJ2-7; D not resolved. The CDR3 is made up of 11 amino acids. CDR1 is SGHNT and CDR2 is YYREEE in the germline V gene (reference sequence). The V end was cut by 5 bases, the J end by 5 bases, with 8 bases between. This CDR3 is CASRVGHEQYF. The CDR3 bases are TGTGCCAGCAGGGTTGGCCACGAGCAGTACTTC.

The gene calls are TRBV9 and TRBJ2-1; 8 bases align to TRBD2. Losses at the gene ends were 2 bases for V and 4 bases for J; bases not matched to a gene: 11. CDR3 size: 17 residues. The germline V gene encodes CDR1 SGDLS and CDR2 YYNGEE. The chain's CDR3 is CASSVGLGGRKYNEQFF. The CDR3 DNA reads TGTGCCAGCAGCGTCGGTCTTGGCGGGAGGAAATACAATGAGCAGTTCTTC.

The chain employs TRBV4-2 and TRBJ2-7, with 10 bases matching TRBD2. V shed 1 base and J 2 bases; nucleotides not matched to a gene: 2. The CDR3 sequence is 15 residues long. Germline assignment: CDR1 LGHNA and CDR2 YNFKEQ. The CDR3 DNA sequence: TGTGCCAGCAGCCAAGCCCTAGCGGGAGCCTACGAGCAGTACTTC. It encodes CASSQALAGAYEQYF.

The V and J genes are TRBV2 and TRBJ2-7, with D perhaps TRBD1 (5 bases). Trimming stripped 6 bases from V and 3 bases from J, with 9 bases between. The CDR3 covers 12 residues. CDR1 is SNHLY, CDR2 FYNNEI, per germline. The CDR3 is CASRVDSYEQYF. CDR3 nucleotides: TGTGCCAGCAGGGTAGACAGCTACGAGCAGTACTTC.

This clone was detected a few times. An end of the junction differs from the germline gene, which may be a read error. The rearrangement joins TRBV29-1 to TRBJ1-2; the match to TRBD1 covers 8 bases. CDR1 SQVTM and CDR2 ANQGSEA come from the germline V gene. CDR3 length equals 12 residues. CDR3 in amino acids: CSLETGAGGYTF. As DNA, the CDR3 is TGCAGCCTTGAGACAGGGGCGGGCGGCTACACCTTC.

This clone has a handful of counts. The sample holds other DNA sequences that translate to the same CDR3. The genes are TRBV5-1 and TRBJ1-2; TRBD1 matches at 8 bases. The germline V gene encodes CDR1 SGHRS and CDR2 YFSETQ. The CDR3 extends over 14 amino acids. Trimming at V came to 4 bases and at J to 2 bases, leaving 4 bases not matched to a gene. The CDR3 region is CASSLGQGNYGYTF. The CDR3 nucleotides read TGCGCCAGCAGCCTAGGACAGGGAAACTATGGCTACACCTTC.

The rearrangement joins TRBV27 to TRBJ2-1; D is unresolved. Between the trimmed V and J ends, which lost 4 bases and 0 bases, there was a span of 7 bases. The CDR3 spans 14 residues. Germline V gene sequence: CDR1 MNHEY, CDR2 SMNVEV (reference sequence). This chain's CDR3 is CASSWGSSYNEQFF. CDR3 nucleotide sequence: TGTGCCAGCAGTTGGGGAAGCTCCTACAATGAGCAGTTCTTC.

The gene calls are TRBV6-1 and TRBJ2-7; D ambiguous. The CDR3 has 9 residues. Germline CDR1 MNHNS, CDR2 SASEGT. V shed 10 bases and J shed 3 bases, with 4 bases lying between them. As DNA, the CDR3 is TGTGCCATCGGCTACGAGCAGTACTTC. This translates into CAIGYEQYF.

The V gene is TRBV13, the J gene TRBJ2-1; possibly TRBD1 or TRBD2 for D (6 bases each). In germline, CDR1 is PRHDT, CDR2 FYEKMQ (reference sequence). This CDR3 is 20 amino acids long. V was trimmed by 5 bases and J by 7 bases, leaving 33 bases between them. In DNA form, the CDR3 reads TGTGCCAGCAGCCACTTACAGGGAGGTGAAGGTGTGAGAACACGGAATGAGCAGTTCTTC. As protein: CASSHLQGGEGVRTRNEQFF.